A selection of T cell receptor beta chains follows, all from one sample in a study of blood T cells in healthy people across ages. TCRdb passed the 5' RACE reads through MiXCR, listing each CDR3 protein once. The data show more than 900,000 distinct CDR3 sequences, around 25% seen once. The same sample was also used in a study of T cells of mothers and their children.

Sequenced: blood. These receptors came from a girl aged 2-10 years in good health. Both conserved end residues are part of each CDR3. A D gene is named only where the DNA matches it firmly. Size is omitted from some rows. Given values are once, few, many or a class for expanded clones.

J gene: TRBJ1-4
clone size: .
V gene: TRBV6-1
D gene: .
CDR3 protein: CATSGITTNEKLFF
CDR3 DNA: TGTGCCACGTCGGGGATAACCACTAATGAAAAACTGTTTTTT

J gene: TRBJ1-5
clone size: .
V gene: TRBV6-5
D gene: .
CDR3 protein: CASKGGLDQPQHF
CDR3 DNA: TGTGCCAGCAAAGGAGGGCTTGATCAGCCCCAGCATTTT

J gene: TRBJ2-5
clone size: .
V gene: TRBV7-6
D gene: TRBD1
CDR3 protein: CASSSVTTGPGETQYF
CDR3 DNA: TGTGCCAGCAGCTCCGTTACGACAGGGCCCGGAGAGACCCAGTACTTC

J gene: TRBJ1-6
clone size: many
V gene: TRBV6-1
D gene: TRBD1
CDR3 protein: CASSRGTGVSPLHF
CDR3 DNA: TGTGCCAGCAGTCGTGGGACAGGGGTTTCACCCCTCCACTTT

J gene: TRBJ2-7
clone size: few
V gene: TRBV7-9
D gene: TRBD2
CDR3 protein: CASSSEGAGGFYEQYF
CDR3 DNA: TGTGCCAGCAGCTCCGAGGGAGCGGGAGGGTTCTACGAGCAGTACTTC

J gene: TRBJ2-1
clone size: .
V gene: TRBV5-6
D gene: .
CDR3 protein: CASSFMGTQPYNEQFF
CDR3 DNA: TGTGCCAGCAGCTTCATGGGGACCCAGCCCTACAATGAGCAGTTCTTC

J gene: TRBJ2-3
clone size: .
V gene: TRBV28
D gene: .
CDR3 protein: CANPAYTQYF
CDR3 DNA: TGTGCCAATCCAGCCTATACGCAGTATTTT

J gene: TRBJ1-6
clone size: .
V gene: TRBV7-2
D gene: .
CDR3 protein: CASSTEKGPPLHF
CDR3 DNA: TGTGCCAGCAGCACAGAAAAGGGGCCACCCCTCCACTTT

J gene: TRBJ2-4
clone size: .
V gene: TRBV11-2
D gene: TRBD2
CDR3 protein: CASSLDGGDIQYF
CDR3 DNA: TGTGCCAGCAGCTTAGACGGGGGGGACATTCAGTACTTC

J gene: TRBJ1-2
clone size: .
V gene: TRBV5-1
D gene: .
CDR3 protein: CASSSTGPSNYGYTF
CDR3 DNA: TGCGCCAGCAGCTCGACGGGGCCATCTAACTATGGCTACACCTTC

J gene: TRBJ1-2
clone size: .
V gene: TRBV20-1
D gene: .
CDR3 protein: CSARDRGFGYTF
CDR3 DNA: TGCAGTGCTAGAGATCGGGGTTTTGGCTACACCTTC

J gene: TRBJ2-3
clone size: .
V gene: TRBV7-8
D gene: .
CDR3 protein: CASSLVSAPSTDTQYF
CDR3 DNA: TGTGCCAGCAGCTTAGTTAGCGCACCGAGCACAGATACGCAGTATTTT

J gene: TRBJ1-2
clone size: .
V gene: TRBV4-3
D gene: .
CDR3 protein: CASSQDLGGIGYGYTF
CDR3 DNA: TGCGCCAGCAGCCAAGATTTGGGGGGGATAGGATATGGCTACACCTTC

J gene: TRBJ2-5
clone size: few
V gene: TRBV7-9
D gene: .
CDR3 protein: CASSHLSGGSVETQYF
CDR3 DNA: TGTGCCAGCAGCCACCTGTCGGGTGGATCTGTAGAGACCCAGTACTTC

J gene: TRBJ2-1
clone size: few
V gene: TRBV9
D gene: .
CDR3 protein: CASSVSGTGSNEQFF
CDR3 DNA: TGTGCCAGCAGCGTCTCCGGGACTGGAAGTAATGAGCAGTTCTTC

J gene: TRBJ1-1
clone size: .
V gene: TRBV6-5
D gene: TRBD1
CDR3 protein: CASSYRQGRTEAFF
CDR3 DNA: TGTGCCAGCAGTTACAGACAGGGACGGACTGAAGCTTTCTTT

J gene: TRBJ2-7
clone size: .
V gene: TRBV7-2
D gene: .
CDR3 protein: CASRPTGKNEQYF
CDR3 DNA: TGTGCCAGCCGTCCTACAGGGAAGAACGAGCAGTACTTC

J gene: TRBJ1-3
clone size: few
V gene: TRBV11-2
D gene: .
CDR3 protein: CASSRGSGNTIYF
CDR3 DNA: TGTGCCAGCAGTCGGGGATCTGGAAACACCATATATTTT

J gene: TRBJ2-7
clone size: .
V gene: TRBV14
D gene: TRBD2
CDR3 protein: CASSLRLGSGSPYEQYF
CDR3 DNA: TGTGCCAGCAGCCTACGACTTGGTAGCGGGAGCCCCTACGAGCAGTACTTC

J gene: TRBJ1-6
clone size: few
V gene: TRBV20-1
D gene: .
CDR3 protein: CSARAGAGNSPLHF
CDR3 DNA: TGCAGTGCTAGAGCAGGGGCCGGGAATTCACCCCTCCACTTT